A single sample is the source of the 29 T cell receptor beta chains below, sequenced in a study of cytomegalovirus exposure and HLA in healthy donors. 13 Jbeta primers and 60 Vbeta primers were used for the PCR. Generated by immunoSEQ multiplex PCR, the TCRdb table keeps only in-frame clones and is missing some. Seen in this sample are about 170,000 clones; the ten most common clones hold 0.65% to 0.9%. The sequenced sample consisted of PBMCs. Receptors were obtained from a woman aged 18-29 years in good health and CMV-seropositive.

This sequence joins TRBV6-5 and TRBJ1-2; tentative D call: TRBD1 (6 bases). V was shortened by 0 bases and J by 7 bases, with 12 bases between the two germline ends. Germline V lookup: CDR1 MNHEY, CDR2 SVGAGI. CDR3 length: 14 amino acids. CDR3 sequence: CASSYSQGFPGYTF. The CDR3 coding sequence is TGTGCCAGCAGTTACTCACAGGGTTTTCCTGGCTACACCTTC.

The rearrangement joins TRBV10-2 to TRBJ2-7; TRBD1 might be the D (6 bases). The CDR3 runs 15 residues. CDR1 is WSHSY, CDR2 SAAADI, per germline. Trimming pared 1 base from V and 6 bases from J, leaving 16 bases between. In nucleotides, the CDR3 is TGCGCCAGCAGTGAGTGGGGGCCAGGCAACGTCGAGCAGTACTTC. Translating it yields CASSEWGPGNVEQYF.

This chain connects TRBV2 to TRBJ1-5; unclear D gene. V was pared by 6 bases and J by 0 bases, with 9 bases between. Germline V gene data show CDR1 as SNHLY and CDR2 as FYNNEI. CDR3 length: 14 residues. DNA of the CDR3: TGTGCCAGCAGACAGTCTTTTAGCAATCAGCCCCAGCATTTT. Encoded protein: CASRQSFSNQPQHF.

The rearrangement links TRBV11-1 to TRBJ2-3, with TRBD2 matching over 8 bases. The CDR3 length is 14 residues. CDR1 is SGHAT, CDR2 FQDESV, per germline (reference sequence). Germline trimming cut 4 bases from V and 4 bases from J; bases unmatched to any gene: 4. CDR3 sequence (DNA): TGTGCCAGCAGCTCGACTAGCGTAGCAGATACGCAGTATTTT. As protein: CASSSTSVADTQYF.

The chain is built from TRBV12-5 and TRBJ2-6, with D maybe TRBD1 (6 bases). V lost 6 bases to trimming and J lost 2 bases, with 11 bases between them. This CDR3 comprises 15 residues. CDR1 is LGHNT and CDR2 is FRNRAP in the germline V gene. CDR3 amino acids: CASGYYRAGANVLTF. CDR3 nucleotide sequence: TGTGCTAGTGGCTACTACAGGGCTGGGGCCAACGTCCTGACTTTC.

This chain connects TRBV27 to TRBJ2-1; 8 bases agree with TRBD2. J lost 5 bases, V lost 8 bases, and 11 bases had no gene match. There are 15 residues in the CDR3. Germline V lookup: CDR1 MNHEY, CDR2 SMNVEV (reference sequence). CDR3 region: CASAPLADLNNEQFF. CDR3 in DNA: TGTGCCAGCGCCCCACTAGCGGACCTAAACAATGAGCAGTTCTTC.

V gene TRBV11-2 combines with J gene TRBJ1-3; D may be TRBD1 (6 bases). Germline V gives CDR1 SGHAT, CDR2 FQNNGV. The CDR3 is made up of 15 amino acids. The V gene lost 6 bases and the J gene lost 0 bases, with 12 bases spanning the gap. The CDR3 coding sequence is TGTGCCAGCAGGTTAACAGGGAACTCTGGAAACACCATATATTTT. Translated: CASRLTGNSGNTIYF.

J is TRBJ1-5 and V is TRBV27; D possibly corresponds to TRBD1 (5 bases). This CDR3 is 15 amino acids long. The germline V gene has CDR1 MNHEY and CDR2 SMNVEV (reference sequence). The ends were cut back, 3 bases at V and 0 bases at J, with 9 bases in the middle. The CDR3 region is CASSFDSDSNQPQHF. CDR3 in DNA: TGTGCCAGCAGTTTCGACAGTGATAGCAATCAGCCCCAGCATTTT.

The V gene is TRBV4-1, the J gene TRBJ1-2; the D gene is possibly TRBD1 (5 bases). The V gene lost 4 bases and the J gene lost 8 bases, with 17 bases spanning the gap. The CDR3 spans 14 residues. In germline, CDR1 is MGHRA, CDR2 YSYEKL. The CDR3 nucleotides are TGCGCCAGCAGCCCATCTAGGGAGGGGAGCGGCTACACCTTC. Its translation is CASSPSREGSGYTF.

The J gene is TRBJ1-5, the V gene TRBV5-1, with D tentatively TRBD1 (6 bases). This CDR3 has 15 amino acids. Germline CDR1 is SGHRS and CDR2 is YFSETQ. The ends were cut back, 1 base at V and 7 bases at J, with 15 bases in the middle. CDR3 DNA: TGCGCCAGCAGCTTGACAGGGTTAGTAGGACAGCCCCAGCATTTT. It encodes CASSLTGLVGQPQHF.

The chain couples TRBV6-5 to TRBJ1-1; D remains ambiguous. The CDR3 totals 13 residues. V gave up 5 bases and J gave up 10 bases, with 17 bases separating them. Per the germline V gene, CDR1 is MNHEY and CDR2 is SVGAGI. CDR3 nucleotides: TGTGCCAGCAGTCCGGCGGGCCGGCTGGGAGCTTTCTTT. Translation gives CASSPAGRLGAFF.

This rearrangement joins TRBV4-2 to TRBJ1-1, with TRBD1 identical over 7 bases. Germline V lookup: CDR1 LGHNA, CDR2 YNFKEQ. Trimming took 4 bases from V and 0 from J; bases not matched to a gene: 8. The CDR3 has 16 residues. This chain's CDR3 is CASSRGTASMNTEAFF. As DNA, the CDR3 is TGTGCCAGCAGCCGAGGGACAGCTTCTATGAACACTGAAGCTTTCTTT.

This chain's CDR3 is CASGLVVGDTDTQYF. For the CDR3, the DNA is TGTGCTAGTGGTTTGGTCGTGGGCGACACAGATACGCAGTATTTT. This sequence joins TRBV12-5 and TRBJ2-3; D is ambiguous. The CDR3 extends over 15 amino acids. Deletions cut 0 bases from V and 2 bases from J, with 9 bases between. Looked up from germline, CDR1 is LGHNT and CDR2 is FRNRAP. The full variable domain, in which reference TRBV12-5 and TRBJ2-3 provide the parts outside the CDR3, is DARVTQTPRHKVTEMGQEVTMRCQPILGHNTVFWYRQTMMQGLELLAYFRNRAPLDDSGMPKDRFSAEMPDATLATLKIQPSEPRDSAVYFCASGLVVGDTDTQYFGPGTRLTVL.

The rearrangement uses TRBV5-8 and TRBJ1-2; no clear D gene. V was pared by 6 bases and J by 5 bases, with 14 bases between. The CDR3 sequence is 13 residues long. CDR1 is SGHTS, CDR2 YDEGEE, per germline. The CDR3 bases are TGTGCCAGCAACCTGGAGGTGGAGTATGGCTACACCTTC. It encodes CASNLEVEYGYTF.

DNA for the CDR3: TGTGCCAGCAGCCCACTAGCGGGCGGAGGCGAGCAGTACTTC. It specifies CASSPLAGGGEQYF. The gene calls are TRBV7-2 and TRBJ2-7, with TRBD2 identical over 9 bases. V lost 5 bases to trimming and J lost 6 bases; unmatched junction nucleotides: 8. CDR3 length: 14 amino acids. CDR1 and CDR2 from the germline V gene are SGHTA and FQGNSA.

The CDR3 here is CSVERAGGGYTF. In DNA, the CDR3 is TGCAGCGTTGAACGGGCAGGGGGAGGCTACACCTTC. This chain connects TRBV29-1 to TRBJ1-2; 7 bases fit TRBD1. The CDR3 runs to 12 residues. Germline assignment: CDR1 SQVTM and CDR2 ANQGSEA. V gave up 2 bases and J gave up 8 bases; unmatched junction bases: 5.

The chain carries TRBV9 and TRBJ2-3; possible D gene TRBD1, 5 bases. CDR1 is SGDLS and CDR2 is YYNGEE in the germline V gene. V was pared by 1 base and J by 3 bases, with 15 bases between. CDR3 length: 16 amino acids. The CDR3 region has the DNA TGTGCCAGCAGCGTAAGGGGAACAACAACAACAGATACGCAGTATTTT. This sequence encodes CASSVRGTTTTDTQYF.

The rearrangement joins TRBV5-5 to TRBJ1-2; 8 bases are a match to TRBD1. The CDR3 spans 16 residues. V lost 2 bases and J lost 4; bases outside the gene matches: 10. Germline CDR1 SGHKS, CDR2 YYEKEE (reference sequence). CDR3 bases: TGTGCCAGCAGCTTCGGACAGGGAGATTGGGCCTATGGCTACACCTTC. This encodes CASSFGQGDWAYGYTF.

The chain uses TRBV11-3 and TRBJ2-3; 8 nucleotides line up with TRBD1. The CDR3 has 15 residues. The ends lost 5 bases at V and 4 bases at J; junction bases unmatched: 8. Germline V gene data show CDR1 as SGHNT and CDR2 as YENEEA. Here the CDR3 DNA reads TGTGCCAGCAGCCGCCGGACAGGGTTAGCAGATACGCAGTATTTT. Its protein is CASSRRTGLADTQYF.

V and J are TRBV5-6 and TRBJ2-7, with TRBD2 matching over 7 bases. With 2 bases clipped from V and 7 bases from J, the junction kept 15 bases outside the gene matches. The CDR3 spans 16 residues. From germline, CDR1 is SGHDT and CDR2 YYEEEE. The CDR3 DNA is TGTGCCAGCAGCTTAAATGTAGCGGGCCGGGTGGAAGAGCAGTACTTC. Translated: CASSLNVAGRVEEQYF.

The V and J genes are TRBV7-2 and TRBJ1-5; 11 bases fit TRBD1. The CDR3 is 16 residues long. Trimming took 3 bases from V and 6 from J; bases not matched to a gene: 7. The germline V gene encodes CDR1 SGHTA and CDR2 FQGNSA. DNA of the CDR3: TGTGCCAGCAGCTTGATGAGGACAGGGGGCTTTCAGCCCCAGCATTTT. Its protein product is CASSLMRTGGFQPQHF.

The chain employs TRBV7-3 and TRBJ2-3, with 11 bases that match TRBD1. The CDR3 length is 17 residues. The junction had 12 bases not matched to a gene; V was cut back by 4 bases and J by 6 bases. Germline V gene data show CDR1 as SGHTA and CDR2 as FQGTGA. CDR3 amino acids: CASSSNGLGTGGDTQYF. In nucleotides, the CDR3 is TGTGCCAGCAGCTCTAATGGGCTTGGGACAGGGGGTGATACGCAGTATTTT.

The chain uses TRBV2 and TRBJ2-1; TRBD2 matches at 8 bases. The CDR3 runs 15 residues. Germline-derived CDR1 and CDR2 are SNHLY and FYNNEI. V was pared by 1 base and J by 3 bases, with 2 bases of the junction left unmatched. The CDR3: CASSEESGSYNEQFF. For the CDR3, the DNA is TGTGCCAGCAGTGAAGAGAGCGGGAGCTACAATGAGCAGTTCTTC.

This chain uses TRBV5-4 with TRBJ1-6, with D perhaps TRBD1 (6 bases). This CDR3 contains 14 residues. Germline-derived CDR1 and CDR2 are SGHNT and YYREEE (reference sequence). Trimming removed 1 base from V and 16 bases from J, with 18 bases in between. The CDR3: CASSLRGAPYALHF. CDR3 in DNA: TGTGCCAGCAGCTTGCGGGGGGCGCCGTACGCTCTCCACTTT.

V usage is TRBV18 and J usage is TRBJ1-3, with a weak D call TRBD1 (5 bases). V was shortened by 4 bases and J by 2 bases, with 12 bases between the two germline ends. The CDR3 extends over 15 amino acids. Germline CDR1 KGHSH, CDR2 LQKENI. This CDR3 reads CASSLQGVAGNTIYF. The DNA of the CDR3 is TGTGCCAGCTCACTTCAGGGTGTGGCTGGAAACACCATATATTTT.

The genes are TRBV5-1 and TRBJ1-5; perhaps TRBD1 as D (6 bases). Germline V gene sequence: CDR1 SGHRS, CDR2 YFSETQ. V shed 5 bases and J shed 5 bases, with 11 bases lying between them. The CDR3 length is 13 residues. The CDR3 DNA is TGCGCCAGCAGGCTAGAGGGGGATCAGCCCCAGCATTTT. The encoded protein is CASRLEGDQPQHF. The variable domain in full, with the rest retrieved from reference TRBV5-1 and TRBJ1-5, is KAGVTQTPRYLIKTRGQQVTLSCSPISGHRSVSWYQQTPGQGLQFLFEYFSETQRNKGNFPGRFSGRQFSNSRSEMNVSTLELGDSALYLCASRLEGDQPQHFGDGTRLSIL.

The rearrangement joins TRBV6-6 to TRBJ1-3, with D uncertain. CDR1 is MNHNY, CDR2 SVGAGI, per germline (reference sequence). There are 13 residues in the CDR3. The V gene lost 0 bases and the J gene lost 9 bases, with 9 bases spanning the gap. CDR3 DNA: TGTGCCAGCAGTTACTCGACTCTGGGCACCATATATTTT. This translates into CASSYSTLGTIYF.

V and J are TRBV29-1 and TRBJ2-2; D not certain. The V end was cut by 5 bases, the J end by 5 bases, with 6 bases between. The germline V gene has CDR1 SQVTM and CDR2 ANQGSEA. The CDR3 is 11 residues long. CDR3 sequence reads: CSVSQTGELFF. The CDR3 DNA follows: TGCAGCGTTTCGCAGACCGGGGAGCTGTTTTTT.

This chain uses TRBV6-4 with TRBJ2-3, with 9 nucleotides matching TRBD2. Germline trimming cut 3 bases from V and 6 bases from J; bases unmatched to any gene: 10. The CDR3 is 16 residues long. The V gene's germline CDR1 is MRHNA and CDR2 SNTAGT. The CDR3 sequence: CASSDLAGPLVDTQYF. DNA of the CDR3: TGTGCCAGCAGTGATCTAGCGGGGCCCCTCGTGGATACGCAGTATTTT.